A single sample is the source of the 20 T cell receptor beta chains below, sequenced in a study of CD8+ T cells in alopecia areata. Extracted RNA was reverse transcribed, and the resulting cDNA served as sequencing template. Measured with immunoSEQ multiplex PCR; TCRdb has only the in-frame clones, and not every one. The data contain approximately 98,000 clones, over 55% of them singletons. The sequenced sample consisted of NKG2D-low CD8+ T cells sorted from blood. The source of these receptors is a human donor with alopecia areata.

Only a few counts were recorded for this clone. The chain combines TRBV28 with TRBJ2-6, with D perhaps matching TRBD1 (6 bases). V lost 6 bases, J lost 1 base, and 16 bases lay in between. Germline V lookup: CDR1 MDHEN, CDR2 SYDVKM. This CDR3 is 17 amino acids long. CDR3 amino acids: CASRLAGAISGANVLTF. CDR3 nucleotides: TGTGCCAGCAGGTTGGCAGGGGCGATATCTGGGGCCAACGTCCTGACTTTC. The whole variable domain, filled in from reference TRBV28 and TRBJ2-6, reads DVKVTQSSRYLVKRTGEKVFLECVQDMDHENMFWYRQDPGLGLRLIYFSYDVKMKEKGDIPEGYSVSREKKERFSLILESASTNQTSMYLCASRLAGAISGANVLTFGAGSRLTVL.

V and J are TRBV29-1 and TRBJ2-7, with TRBD1 matching over 9 bases. This CDR3 is 14 amino acids long. The germline CDR1 and CDR2 sequences are SQVTM and ANQGSEA. J gave up 2 bases and V 4 bases, and 6 bases lay outside the gene matches. The CDR3 protein is CSVGGQGLAYEQYF. CDR3 in DNA: TGCAGCGTTGGTGGACAGGGGCTTGCCTACGAGCAGTACTTC.

The V call is TRBV28, the J call TRBJ2-7, with D possibly matching TRBD2 (5 bases). With 3 bases removed from V and 6 bases from J, the gap between germline ends came to 21 bases. This CDR3 spans 16 amino acids. Germline CDR1 MDHEN, CDR2 SYDVKM. CDR3 bases: TGTGCCAGCAGTTTCCCGAGCCGAGGCGGGTTGCGCGAGCAGTACTTC. This sequence encodes CASSFPSRGGLREQYF.

The chain couples TRBV4-2 to TRBJ1-5; D ambiguous. The CDR3 is 12 amino acids. Per germline, CDR1 LGHNA and CDR2 YNFKEQ. V lost 6 bases and J 0 bases, leaving 3 bases between the germline ends. Written as DNA, the CDR3 is TGTGCCAGCAGTTATAGCAATCAGCCCCAGCATTTT. Amino acid sequence: CASSYSNQPQHF.

The J gene is TRBJ2-2, the V gene TRBV7-9, with 8 bases matching TRBD2. Germline V gene lookup returns CDR1 SEHNR and CDR2 FQNEAQ (reference sequence). The trim removed 5 bases at V and 4 bases at J, leaving 6 bases unmatched. The CDR3 is 15 residues long. CDR3 nucleotides: TGTGCCAGCAGCCAAAGCGGGAGTAGCACCGGGGAGCTGTTTTTT. This encodes CASSQSGSSTGELFF.

V and J are TRBV27 and TRBJ2-3; D gene unclear. Germline V lookup: CDR1 MNHEY, CDR2 SMNVEV (reference sequence). Trimming removed 0 bases at V and 8 bases at J, with 12 bases between. There are 14 residues in the CDR3. The chain's CDR3 is CASSLSWQAATQYF. CDR3 sequence (DNA): TGTGCCAGCAGTTTATCGTGGCAGGCAGCTACGCAGTATTTT.

CDR3 residues: CASSLEPPGTYNEQFF. The CDR3 coding sequence is TGTGCCAGCAGCTTAGAGCCTCCCGGGACCTACAATGAGCAGTTCTTC. This sequence joins TRBV7-2 and TRBJ2-1; D may be TRBD2 (5 bases). Looked up from germline, CDR1 is SGHTA and CDR2 is FQGNSA. Deletions cut 1 base from V and 2 bases from J, with 12 bases between. The CDR3 has 16 amino acids.

CDR3 amino acids: CASSQNRGGYTF. CDR3 nucleotide sequence: TGCGCCAGCAGCCAAAACAGGGGCGGCTACACCTTC. V gene TRBV4-1 combines with J gene TRBJ1-2; 7 bases match TRBD1. Germline V gene data show CDR1 as MGHRA and CDR2 as YSYEKL. J lost 8 bases, V lost 2 bases, and 2 bases had no gene match. The length of the CDR3 is 12 residues.

CDR3 in DNA: TGTGCCAGCAGTCACCCCGGGCTCCCGATGACGGAGCAGTACTTC. It encodes CASSHPGLPMTEQYF. The J gene is TRBJ2-7, the V gene TRBV4-2, with no clear D. V lost 6 bases, J lost 7 bases, and 22 bases lay in between. This CDR3 is built from 15 residues. Germline V gene lookup returns CDR1 LGHNA and CDR2 YNFKEQ.

This sequence joins TRBV28 and TRBJ2-3, with D tentatively TRBD2 (6 bases). CDR3 length: 15 amino acids. V lost 3 bases to trimming and J lost 2 bases, with 12 bases between them. Germline CDR1 MDHEN, CDR2 SYDVKM. As DNA, the CDR3 is TGTGCCAGCAGTTTGACCGGGACTGTCACAGATACGCAGTATTTT. Translation gives CASSLTGTVTDTQYF.

The J gene is TRBJ1-1, the V gene TRBV28, with D hard to call. The germline V and J ends were trimmed by 4 bases and 4 bases, with 13 bases remaining between them. Germline-derived CDR1 and CDR2 are MDHEN and SYDVKM. CDR3 size: 14 residues. The CDR3 protein is CASSSSIEGTEAFF. The CDR3 DNA reads TGTGCCAGCAGTTCTAGCATAGAGGGCACTGAAGCTTTCTTT.

This chain connects TRBV4-2 to TRBJ2-3; the D gene is possibly TRBD2 (6 bases). V lost 1 base to trimming and J lost 3 bases, with 20 bases between them. CDR3 length equals 18 residues. The germline V gene encodes CDR1 LGHNA and CDR2 YNFKEQ. This chain's CDR3 is CASSQGPAEAGITDTQYF. For the CDR3, the DNA is TGTGCCAGCAGCCAAGGCCCTGCGGAGGCGGGAATAACAGATACGCAGTATTTT.

The genes are TRBV2 and TRBJ2-7; 10 nucleotides match TRBD2. The CDR3 contains 15 residues. Germline V lookup: CDR1 SNHLY, CDR2 FYNNEI. V dropped 3 bases and J dropped 3; count of bases not matched to a gene: 5. CDR3 amino acids: CASSESSGSFYEQYF. DNA of the CDR3: TGTGCCAGCAGTGAGTCTAGCGGGAGTTTCTACGAGCAGTACTTC.

The V and J genes are TRBV29-1 and TRBJ2-3; possibly TRBD1 for D (6 bases). There are 13 residues in the CDR3. The V gene's germline CDR1 is SQVTM and CDR2 ANQGSEA. V was shortened by 4 bases and J by 4 bases, with 12 bases between the two germline ends. The CDR3 DNA sequence: TGCAGCGTTGTGGGGACAAGGGCAGATACGCAGTATTTT. Amino acids: CSVVGTRADTQYF.

This clone appeared a single time. The rearrangement uses TRBV5-6 and TRBJ1-1; no firm D call. With 10 bases removed from V and 10 bases from J, the gap between germline ends came to 8 bases. The CDR3 sequence is 8 residues long. From germline, CDR1 is SGHDT and CDR2 YYEEEE. The CDR3 DNA is TGTGCCCCAGCCCGAGCTTTCTTT. It yields the protein CAPARAFF.

The chain uses TRBV13 and TRBJ2-1; D is undetermined. Germline CDR1 reads PRHDT; CDR2 reads FYEKMQ (reference sequence). Deletions cut 2 bases from V and 4 bases from J, with 6 bases between. This CDR3 region has 13 residues. CDR3 DNA sequence: TGTGCCAGCAGCTTAACCGATTACAATGAGCAGTTCTTC. It yields the protein CASSLTDYNEQFF.

This rearrangement joins TRBV4-1 to TRBJ1-1; no clear D gene. Trimming removed 3 bases at V and 7 bases at J, with 9 bases between. CDR3 length: 12 residues. Germline-derived CDR1 and CDR2 are MGHRA and YSYEKL. CDR3 loop: CASSHSIGEAFF. The CDR3 DNA reads as TGCGCCAGCAGCCATTCGATTGGTGAAGCTTTCTTT.

A single count supports this clone. The V call is TRBV9, the J call TRBJ1-1; D ambiguous. Trimming stripped 5 bases from V and 3 bases from J, with 11 bases between. The length of the CDR3 is 13 residues. The germline V gene encodes CDR1 SGDLS and CDR2 YYNGEE. The CDR3 sequence: CASSIWLDTEAFF. The CDR3 bases are TGTGCCAGCAGTATTTGGCTGGACACTGAAGCTTTCTTT.

The chain recombines TRBV15 with TRBJ2-1; 10 bases line up with TRBD1. The CDR3 is 15 amino acids. With 4 bases clipped from V and 6 bases from J, the junction kept 6 bases outside the gene matches. Per the germline V gene, CDR1 is LNHNV and CDR2 is YYDKDF (reference sequence). CDR3 sequence reads: CATSTHRDRGNEQFF. For the CDR3, the DNA is TGTGCCACCAGCACCCACCGGGACAGGGGCAATGAGCAGTTCTTC.

Comments on this clone: The junction does not match germline at one end; this may be a read error. This chain joins TRBV7-9 and TRBJ2-1; 9 bases are a match to TRBD2. This CDR3 contains 14 residues. Germline V CDR1 and CDR2: SEHNR, FQNEAQ (reference sequence). The CDR3 DNA sequence: TGTGCCAGCAGATTAGCGGGAGTATTCAATGAGCAGTTCTTC. Its protein product is CASRLAGVFNEQFF.